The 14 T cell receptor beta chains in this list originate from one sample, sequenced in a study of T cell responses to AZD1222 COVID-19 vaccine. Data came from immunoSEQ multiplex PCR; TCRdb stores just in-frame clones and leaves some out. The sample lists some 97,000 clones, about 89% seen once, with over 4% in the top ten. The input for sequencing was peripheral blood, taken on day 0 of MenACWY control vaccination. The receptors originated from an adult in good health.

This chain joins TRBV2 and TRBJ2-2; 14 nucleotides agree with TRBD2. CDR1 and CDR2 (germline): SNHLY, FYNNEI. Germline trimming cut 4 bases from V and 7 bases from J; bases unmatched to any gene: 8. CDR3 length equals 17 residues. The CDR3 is CASSARLAGGRNGELFF. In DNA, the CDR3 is TGTGCCAGCAGTGCCCGACTAGCGGGGGGGCGAAACGGGGAGCTGTTTTTT.

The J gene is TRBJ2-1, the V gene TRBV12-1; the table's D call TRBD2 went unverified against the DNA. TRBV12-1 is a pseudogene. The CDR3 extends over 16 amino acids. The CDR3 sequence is CASSFDGGRGFNEQFF. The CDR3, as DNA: TGTGCCAGCAGCTTTGACGGCGGGAGGGGCTTCAATGAGCAGTTCTTC.

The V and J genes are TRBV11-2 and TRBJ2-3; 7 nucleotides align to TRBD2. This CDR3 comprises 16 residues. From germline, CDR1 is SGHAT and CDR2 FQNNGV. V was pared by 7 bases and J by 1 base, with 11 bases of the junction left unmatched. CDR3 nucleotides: TGTGCCAGCAAACTGAATAGGGCGGGGGGCACAGATACGCAGTATTTT. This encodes CASKLNRAGGTDTQYF.

CDR3 amino acids: CASQTGGFSPLHF. The CDR3 DNA is TGTGCCAGCCAGACAGGGGGCTTTTCACCCCTCCACTTT. The chain is built from TRBV2 and TRBJ1-6; 10 bases agree with TRBD1. The length of the CDR3 is 13 residues. In germline, CDR1 is SNHLY, CDR2 FYNNEI. The V segment lost 8 bases and the J segment 9 bases; nucleotides outside the gene matches: 4. The full variable domain, in which reference TRBV2 and TRBJ1-6 provide the parts outside the CDR3, is EPEVTQTPSHQVTQMGQEVILRCVPISNHLYFYWYRQILGQKVEFLVSFYNNEISEKSEIFDDQFSVERPDGSNFTLKIRSTKLEDSAMYFCASQTGGFSPLHFGNGTRLTVT.

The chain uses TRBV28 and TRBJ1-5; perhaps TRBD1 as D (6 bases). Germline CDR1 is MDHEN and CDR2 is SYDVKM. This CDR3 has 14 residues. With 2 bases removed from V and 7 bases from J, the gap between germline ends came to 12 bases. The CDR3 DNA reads TGTGCCAGCAGTTTACGGGGGGCTGGACAGCCCCAGCATTTT. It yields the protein CASSLRGAGQPQHF.

The CDR3 DNA is TGCGCCAGCAGCTTGGATGGGCCTCGCTACAATGAGCAGTTCTTC. This gives the protein CASSLDGPRYNEQFF. The chain employs TRBV5-1 and TRBJ2-1; no clear D. Per germline, CDR1 SGHRS and CDR2 YFSETQ. V shed 0 bases and J shed 3 bases, with 10 bases lying between them. This CDR3 has 15 residues.

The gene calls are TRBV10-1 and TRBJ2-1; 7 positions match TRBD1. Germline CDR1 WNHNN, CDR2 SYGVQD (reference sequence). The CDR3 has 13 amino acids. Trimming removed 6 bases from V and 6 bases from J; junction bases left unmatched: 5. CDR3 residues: CASRQGNSNEQFF. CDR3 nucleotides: TGCGCCAGCAGACAGGGGAATTCCAATGAGCAGTTCTTC.

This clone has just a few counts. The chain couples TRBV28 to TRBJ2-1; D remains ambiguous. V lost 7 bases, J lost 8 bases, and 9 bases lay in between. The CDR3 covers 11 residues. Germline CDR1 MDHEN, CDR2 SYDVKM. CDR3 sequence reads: CASNSRDEQFF. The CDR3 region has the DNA TGTGCCAGCAATTCCCGGGATGAGCAGTTCTTC.

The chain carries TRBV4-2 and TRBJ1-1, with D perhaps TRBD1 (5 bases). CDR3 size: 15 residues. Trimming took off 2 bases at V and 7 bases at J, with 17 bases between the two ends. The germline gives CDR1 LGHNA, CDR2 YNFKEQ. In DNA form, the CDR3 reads TGTGCCAGCAGCCAAACCGCAACCCGGGACTATGAAGCTTTCTTT. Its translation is CASSQTATRDYEAFF.

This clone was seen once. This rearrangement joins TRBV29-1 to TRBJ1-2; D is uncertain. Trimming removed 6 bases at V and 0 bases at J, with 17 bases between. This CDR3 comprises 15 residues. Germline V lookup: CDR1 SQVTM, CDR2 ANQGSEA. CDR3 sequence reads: CSVGPTDGSNYGYTF. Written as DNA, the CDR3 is TGCAGCGTAGGCCCGACGGACGGCTCTAACTATGGCTACACCTTC.

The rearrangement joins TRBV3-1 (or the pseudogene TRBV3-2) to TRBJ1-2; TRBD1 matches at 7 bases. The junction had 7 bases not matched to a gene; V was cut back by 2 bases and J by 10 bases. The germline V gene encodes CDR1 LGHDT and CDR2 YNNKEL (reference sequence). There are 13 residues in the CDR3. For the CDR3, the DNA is TGTGCCAGCAGCCAAAGGGGGCCTAAAGTCTACACCTTC. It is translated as CASSQRGPKVYTF.

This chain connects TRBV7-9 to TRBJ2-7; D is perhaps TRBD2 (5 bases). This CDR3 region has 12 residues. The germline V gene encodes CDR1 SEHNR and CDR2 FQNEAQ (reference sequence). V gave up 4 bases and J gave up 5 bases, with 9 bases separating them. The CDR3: CASSYPGDEQYF. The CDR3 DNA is TGTGCCAGCAGCTACCCCGGGGACGAGCAGTACTTC. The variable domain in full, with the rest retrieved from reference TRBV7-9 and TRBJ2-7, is DTGVSQNPRHKITKRGQNVTFRCDPISEHNRLYWYRQTLGQGPEFLTYFQNEAQLEKSRLLSDRFSAERPKGSFSTLEIQRTEQGDSAMYLCASSYPGDEQYFGPGTRLTVT.

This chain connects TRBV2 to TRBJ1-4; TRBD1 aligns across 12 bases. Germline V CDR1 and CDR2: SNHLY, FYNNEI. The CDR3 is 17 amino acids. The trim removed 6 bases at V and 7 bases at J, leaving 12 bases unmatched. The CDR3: CASRTPGQGALSEKLFF. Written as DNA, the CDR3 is TGTGCCAGCAGAACGCCGGGACAGGGGGCGTTGAGTGAAAAACTGTTTTTT.

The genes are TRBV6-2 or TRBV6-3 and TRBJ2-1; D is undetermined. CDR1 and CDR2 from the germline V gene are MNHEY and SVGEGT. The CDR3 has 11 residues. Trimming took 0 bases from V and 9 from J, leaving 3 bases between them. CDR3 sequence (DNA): TGTGCCAGCAGTTACTCGATTGAGCAGTTCTTC. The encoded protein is CASSYSIEQFF.